This T cell receptor (beta chain) was sequenced in a study of blood T cell repertoires in COVID-19. Germline V gives CDR1 SGHDT, CDR2 YYEEEE. V lost 2 bases and J 8 bases, leaving 16 bases between the germline ends. The CDR3 has 14 residues. The study assigned cohorts using participant-reported clinical history. Produced via immunoSEQ multiplex PCR; TCRdb's table is partial and in-frame only. The table has about 250,000 clones, almost 85% seen once. V is TRBV5-6 and J is TRBJ1-2; D perhaps matches TRBD1 (5 bases). This TCR came from a woman aged 45 to 65 with acute COVID-19. Sequencing was done on a sample of PBMCs or T cells enriched from blood (not recorded which). The CDR3 protein is CASSFTTGRRGYTF. The CDR3 DNA is TGTGCCAGCAGCTTCACAACAGGACGTAGAGGCTACACCTTC.